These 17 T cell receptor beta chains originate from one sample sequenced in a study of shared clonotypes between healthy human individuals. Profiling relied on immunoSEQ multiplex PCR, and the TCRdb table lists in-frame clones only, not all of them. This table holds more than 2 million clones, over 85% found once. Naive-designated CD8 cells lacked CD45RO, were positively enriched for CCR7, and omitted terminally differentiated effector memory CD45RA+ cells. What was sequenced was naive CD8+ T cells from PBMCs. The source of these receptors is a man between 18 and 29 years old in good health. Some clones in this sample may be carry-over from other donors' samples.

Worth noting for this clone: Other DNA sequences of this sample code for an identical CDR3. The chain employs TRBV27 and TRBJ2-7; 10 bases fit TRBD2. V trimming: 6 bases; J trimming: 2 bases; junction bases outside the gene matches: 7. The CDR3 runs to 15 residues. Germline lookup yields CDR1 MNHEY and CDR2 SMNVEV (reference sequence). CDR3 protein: CASSPRTSGTYEQYF. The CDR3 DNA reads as TGTGCCAGCAGCCCGCGGACTAGCGGAACCTACGAGCAGTACTTC.

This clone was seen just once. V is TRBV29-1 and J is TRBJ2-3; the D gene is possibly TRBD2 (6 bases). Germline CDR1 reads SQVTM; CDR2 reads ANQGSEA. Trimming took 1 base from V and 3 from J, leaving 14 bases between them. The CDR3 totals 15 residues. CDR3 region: CSVEGLATPTDTQYF. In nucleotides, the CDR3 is TGCAGCGTTGAAGGGCTAGCGACTCCGACAGATACGCAGTATTTT.

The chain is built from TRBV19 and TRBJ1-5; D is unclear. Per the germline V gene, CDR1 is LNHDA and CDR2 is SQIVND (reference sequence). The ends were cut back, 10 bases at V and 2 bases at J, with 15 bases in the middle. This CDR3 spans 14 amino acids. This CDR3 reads CATRGGSGNQPQHF. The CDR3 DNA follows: TGTGCCACCCGAGGAGGCTCTGGCAATCAGCCCCAGCATTTT.

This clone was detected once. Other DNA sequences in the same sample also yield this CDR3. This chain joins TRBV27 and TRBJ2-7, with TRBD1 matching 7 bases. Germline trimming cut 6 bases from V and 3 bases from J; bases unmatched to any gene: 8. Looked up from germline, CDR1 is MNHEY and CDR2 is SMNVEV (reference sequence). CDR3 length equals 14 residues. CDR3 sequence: CASSPRQGYYEQYF. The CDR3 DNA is TGTGCCAGCAGCCCTAGACAGGGATACTACGAGCAGTACTTC.

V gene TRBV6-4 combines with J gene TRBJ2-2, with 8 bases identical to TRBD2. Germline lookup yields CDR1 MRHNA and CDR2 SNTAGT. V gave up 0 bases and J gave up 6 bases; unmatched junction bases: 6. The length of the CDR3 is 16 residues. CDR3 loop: CASSDSTSETAGELFF. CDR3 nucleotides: TGTGCCAGCAGTGACTCGACTAGCGAAACGGCCGGGGAGCTGTTTTTT.

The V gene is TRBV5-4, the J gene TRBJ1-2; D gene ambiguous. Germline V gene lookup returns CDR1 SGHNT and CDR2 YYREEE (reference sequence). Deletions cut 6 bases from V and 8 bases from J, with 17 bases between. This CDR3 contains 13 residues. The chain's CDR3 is CASTSAAGEGYTF. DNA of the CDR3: TGTGCCAGCACTTCGGCGGCAGGAGAAGGCTACACCTTC.

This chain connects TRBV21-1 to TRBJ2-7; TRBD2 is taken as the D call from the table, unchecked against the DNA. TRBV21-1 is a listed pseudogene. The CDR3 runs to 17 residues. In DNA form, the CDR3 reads TGTGCCAGCAGTCTCCCCGACACTAGCGGGGTTCACTACGAGCAGTACTTC. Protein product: CASSLPDTSGVHYEQYF.

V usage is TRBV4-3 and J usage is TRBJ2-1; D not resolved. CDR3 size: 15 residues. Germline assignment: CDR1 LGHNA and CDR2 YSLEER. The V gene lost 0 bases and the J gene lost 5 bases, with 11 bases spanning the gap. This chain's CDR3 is CASSQETLSNNEQFF. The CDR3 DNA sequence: TGCGCCAGCAGCCAAGAGACCCTATCGAACAATGAGCAGTTCTTC.

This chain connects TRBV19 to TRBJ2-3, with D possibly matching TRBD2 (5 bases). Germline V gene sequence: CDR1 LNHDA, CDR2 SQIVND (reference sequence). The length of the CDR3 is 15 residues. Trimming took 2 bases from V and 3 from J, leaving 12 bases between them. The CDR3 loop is CASSIRDTRTDTQYF. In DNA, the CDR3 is TGTGCCAGTAGTATACGGGATACAAGGACAGATACGCAGTATTTT.

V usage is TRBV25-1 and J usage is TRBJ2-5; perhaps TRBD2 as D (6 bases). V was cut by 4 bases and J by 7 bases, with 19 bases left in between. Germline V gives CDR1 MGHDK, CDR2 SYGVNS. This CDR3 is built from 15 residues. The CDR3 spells CASSGGARGMTTQYF. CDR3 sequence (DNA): TGTGCCAGCAGTGGGGGAGCCCGGGGGATGACGACCCAGTACTTC.

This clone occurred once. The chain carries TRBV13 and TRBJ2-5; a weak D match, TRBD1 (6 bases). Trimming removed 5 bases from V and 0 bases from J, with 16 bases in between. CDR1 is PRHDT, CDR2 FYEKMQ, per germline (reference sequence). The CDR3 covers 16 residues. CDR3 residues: CASSGPSTGNQETQYF. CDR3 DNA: TGTGCCAGCAGCGGACCTTCCACAGGGAACCAAGAGACCCAGTACTTC.

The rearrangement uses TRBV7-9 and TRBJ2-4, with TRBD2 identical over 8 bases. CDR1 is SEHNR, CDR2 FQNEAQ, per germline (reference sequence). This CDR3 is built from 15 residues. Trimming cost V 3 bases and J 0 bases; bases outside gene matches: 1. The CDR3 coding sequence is TGTGCCAGCAGCTTTCTAGCGGGAGCCAAAAACATTCAGTACTTC. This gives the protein CASSFLAGAKNIQYF.

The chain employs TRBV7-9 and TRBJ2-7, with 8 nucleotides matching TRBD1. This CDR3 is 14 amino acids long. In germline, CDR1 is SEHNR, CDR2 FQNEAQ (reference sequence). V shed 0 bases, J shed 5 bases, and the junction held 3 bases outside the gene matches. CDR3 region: CASSLAPGGHEQYF. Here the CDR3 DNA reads TGTGCCAGCAGCTTAGCGCCAGGGGGCCACGAGCAGTACTTC. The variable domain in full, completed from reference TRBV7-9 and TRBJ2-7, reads DTGVSQNPRHKITKRGQNVTFRCDPISEHNRLYWYRQTLGQGPEFLTYFQNEAQLEKSRLLSDRFSAERPKGSFSTLEIQRTEQGDSAMYLCASSLAPGGHEQYFGPGTRLTVT.

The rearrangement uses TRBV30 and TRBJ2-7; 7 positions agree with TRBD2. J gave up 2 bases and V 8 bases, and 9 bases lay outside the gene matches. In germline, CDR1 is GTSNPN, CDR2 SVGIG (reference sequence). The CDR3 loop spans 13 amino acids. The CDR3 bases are TGTGCCCGCGGGAGTGGTATGGCCTACGAGCAGTACTTC. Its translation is CARGSGMAYEQYF. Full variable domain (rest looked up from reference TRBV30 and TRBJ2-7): SQTIHQWPATLVQPVGSPLSLECTVEGTSNPNLYWYRQAAGRGLQLLFYSVGIGQISSEVPQNLSASRPQDRQFILSSKKLLLSDSGFYLCARGSGMAYEQYFGPGTRLTVT.

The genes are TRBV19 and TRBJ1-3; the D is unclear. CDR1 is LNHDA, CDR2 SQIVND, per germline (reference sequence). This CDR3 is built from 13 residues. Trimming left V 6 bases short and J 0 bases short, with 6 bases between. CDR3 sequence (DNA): TGTGCCAGTAGGACTTTCTCTGGAAACACCATATATTTT. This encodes CASRTFSGNTIYF.

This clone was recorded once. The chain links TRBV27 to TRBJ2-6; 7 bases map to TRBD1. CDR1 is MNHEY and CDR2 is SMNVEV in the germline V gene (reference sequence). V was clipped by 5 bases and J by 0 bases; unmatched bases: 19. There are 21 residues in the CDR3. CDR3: CASSVIGITGARPSGANVLTF. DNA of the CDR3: TGTGCCAGCAGTGTTATTGGGATTACAGGGGCTCGACCCTCTGGGGCCAACGTCCTGACTTTC.

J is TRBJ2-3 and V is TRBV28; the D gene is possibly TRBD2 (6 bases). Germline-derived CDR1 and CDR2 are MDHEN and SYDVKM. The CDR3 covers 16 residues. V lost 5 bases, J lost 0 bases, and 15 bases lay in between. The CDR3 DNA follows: TGTGCCAGCAGTCGGGGGACTTCAAGCAGCACAGATACGCAGTATTTT. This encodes CASSRGTSSSTDTQYF.